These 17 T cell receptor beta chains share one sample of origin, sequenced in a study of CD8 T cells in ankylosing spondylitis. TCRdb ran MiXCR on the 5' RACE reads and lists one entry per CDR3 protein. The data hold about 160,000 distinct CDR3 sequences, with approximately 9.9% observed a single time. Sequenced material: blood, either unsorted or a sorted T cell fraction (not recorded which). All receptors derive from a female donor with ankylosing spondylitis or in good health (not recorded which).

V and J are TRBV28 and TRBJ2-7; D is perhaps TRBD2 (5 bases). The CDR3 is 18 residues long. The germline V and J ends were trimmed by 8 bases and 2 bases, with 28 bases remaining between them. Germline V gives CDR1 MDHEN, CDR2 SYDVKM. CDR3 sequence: CASDRTEFSSGETYEQYF. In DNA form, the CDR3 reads TGTGCCAGCGACCGGACGGAATTTTCGAGCGGAGAGACCTACGAGCAGTACTTC.

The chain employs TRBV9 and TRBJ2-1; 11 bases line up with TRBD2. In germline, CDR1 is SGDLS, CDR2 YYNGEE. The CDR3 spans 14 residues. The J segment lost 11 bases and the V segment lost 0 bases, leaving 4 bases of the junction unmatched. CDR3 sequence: CASSVGLAGNKQFF. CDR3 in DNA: TGTGCCAGCAGCGTAGGACTAGCGGGGAACAAGCAGTTCTTC.

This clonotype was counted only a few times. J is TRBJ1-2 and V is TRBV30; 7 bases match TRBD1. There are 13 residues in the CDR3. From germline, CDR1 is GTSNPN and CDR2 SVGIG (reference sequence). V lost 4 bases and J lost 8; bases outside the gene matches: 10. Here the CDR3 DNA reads TGTGCCTGGATGGGACAGTGGGTGGAAGGCTACACCTTC. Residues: CAWMGQWVEGYTF.

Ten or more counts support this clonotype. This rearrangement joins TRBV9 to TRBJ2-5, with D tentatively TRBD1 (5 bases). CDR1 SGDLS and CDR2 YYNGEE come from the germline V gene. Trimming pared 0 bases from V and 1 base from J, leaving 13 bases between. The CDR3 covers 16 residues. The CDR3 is CASSVDTDSSQETQYF. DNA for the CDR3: TGTGCCAGCAGCGTAGACACCGACAGCAGCCAAGAGACCCAGTACTTC.

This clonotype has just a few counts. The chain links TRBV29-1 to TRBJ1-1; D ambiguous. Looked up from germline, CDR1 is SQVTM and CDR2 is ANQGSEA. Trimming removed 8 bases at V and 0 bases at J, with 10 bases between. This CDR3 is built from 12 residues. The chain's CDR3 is CSNQHLNTEAFF. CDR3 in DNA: TGCAGCAACCAACACCTGAACACTGAAGCTTTCTTT.

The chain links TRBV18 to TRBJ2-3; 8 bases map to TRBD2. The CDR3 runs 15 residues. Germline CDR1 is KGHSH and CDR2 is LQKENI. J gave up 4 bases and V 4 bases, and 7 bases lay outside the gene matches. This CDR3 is CASSLPQAGADTQYF. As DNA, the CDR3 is TGTGCCAGCTCACTACCCCAAGCGGGAGCAGATACGCAGTATTTT.

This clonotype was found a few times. The CDR3 DNA reads TGTGCCAGTAGTATTAACCCCGGAGAGTACAATGAGCAGTTCTTC. It encodes CASSINPGEYNEQFF. The chain employs TRBV19 and TRBJ2-1; D uncertain. Germline assignment: CDR1 LNHDA and CDR2 SQIVND (reference sequence). The CDR3 sequence is 15 residues long. V dropped 3 bases and J dropped 4 bases, with 13 bases sitting between them.

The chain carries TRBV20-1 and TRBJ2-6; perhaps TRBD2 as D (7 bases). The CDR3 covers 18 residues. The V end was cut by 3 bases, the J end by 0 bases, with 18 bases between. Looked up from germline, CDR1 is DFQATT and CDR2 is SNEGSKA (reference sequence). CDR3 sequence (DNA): TGCAGTGCTAGGGGGGGGCCCTCATTGAGCTCTGGGGCCAACGTCCTGACTTTC. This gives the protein CSARGGPSLSSGANVLTF.

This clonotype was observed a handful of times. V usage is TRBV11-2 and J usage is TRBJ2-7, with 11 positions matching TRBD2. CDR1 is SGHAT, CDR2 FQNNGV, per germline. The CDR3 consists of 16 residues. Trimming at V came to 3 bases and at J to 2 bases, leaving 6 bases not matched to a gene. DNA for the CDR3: TGTGCCAGCAGCTTTCTGACTAGCGGGGAGACCTACGAGCAGTACTTC. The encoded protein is CASSFLTSGETYEQYF.

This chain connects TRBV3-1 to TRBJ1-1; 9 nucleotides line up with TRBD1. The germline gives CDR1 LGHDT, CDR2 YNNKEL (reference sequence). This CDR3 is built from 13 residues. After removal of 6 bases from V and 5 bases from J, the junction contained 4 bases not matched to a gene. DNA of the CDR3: TGTGCCAGCAGACAGGGGGCCTTTACTGAAGCTTTCTTT. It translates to CASRQGAFTEAFF.

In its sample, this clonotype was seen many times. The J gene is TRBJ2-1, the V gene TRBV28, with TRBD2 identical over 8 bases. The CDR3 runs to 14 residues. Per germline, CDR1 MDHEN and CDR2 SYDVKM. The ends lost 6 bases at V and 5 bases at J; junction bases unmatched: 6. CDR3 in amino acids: CASRWAGLDNEQFF. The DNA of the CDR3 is TGTGCCAGCAGGTGGGCGGGACTAGACAATGAGCAGTTCTTC.

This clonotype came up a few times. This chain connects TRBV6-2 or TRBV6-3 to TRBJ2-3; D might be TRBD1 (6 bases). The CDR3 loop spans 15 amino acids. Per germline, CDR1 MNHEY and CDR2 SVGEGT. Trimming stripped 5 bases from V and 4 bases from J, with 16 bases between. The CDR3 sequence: CASSDDLQGPDTQYF. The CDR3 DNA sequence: TGTGCCAGCAGTGACGACTTACAGGGCCCAGATACGCAGTATTTT.

CDR3 sequence (DNA): TGTGCCAGCATTCTTACTAGCGGATACAATGAGCAGTTCTTC. It specifies CASILTSGYNEQFF. The chain is built from TRBV6-2 or TRBV6-3 and TRBJ2-1; the match to TRBD2 covers 8 bases. The CDR3 covers 14 residues. Losses at the gene ends were 7 bases for V and 4 bases for J; bases not matched to a gene: 6. Germline CDR1 MNHEY, CDR2 SVGEGT.

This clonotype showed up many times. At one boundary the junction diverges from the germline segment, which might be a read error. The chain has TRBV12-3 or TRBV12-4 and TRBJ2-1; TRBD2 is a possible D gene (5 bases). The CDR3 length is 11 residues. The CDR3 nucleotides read TGTGCCAGCAGTTTAGCGGGAGAAGTCCTCTTC. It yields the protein CASSLAGEVLF.

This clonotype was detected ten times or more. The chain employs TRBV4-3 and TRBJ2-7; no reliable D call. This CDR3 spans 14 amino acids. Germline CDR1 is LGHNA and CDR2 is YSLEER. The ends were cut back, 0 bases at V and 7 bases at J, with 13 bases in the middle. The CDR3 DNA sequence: TGCGCCAGCAGCCAAGACTTGGGAATGGGAGAGCAGTACTTC. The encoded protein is CASSQDLGMGEQYF.

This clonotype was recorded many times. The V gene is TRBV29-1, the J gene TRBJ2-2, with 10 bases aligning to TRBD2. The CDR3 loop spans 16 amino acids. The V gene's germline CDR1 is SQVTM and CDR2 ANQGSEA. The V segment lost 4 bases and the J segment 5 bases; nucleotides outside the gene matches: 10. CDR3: CSVGASGSLGTGELFF. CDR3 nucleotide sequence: TGCAGCGTTGGGGCTAGCGGGAGTCTGGGTACCGGGGAGCTGTTTTTT.

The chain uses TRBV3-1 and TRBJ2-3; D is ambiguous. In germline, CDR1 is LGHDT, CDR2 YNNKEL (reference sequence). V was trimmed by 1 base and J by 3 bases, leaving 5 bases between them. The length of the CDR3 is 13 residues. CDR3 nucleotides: TGTGCCAGCAGCCAAGCGTTGACAGATACGCAGTATTTT. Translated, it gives CASSQALTDTQYF.